This T cell receptor beta chain was observed in a study of shared clonotypes between healthy human individuals. TCRdb keeps only in-frame clones here, not all; method: immunoSEQ multiplex PCR. This sample has roughly 1,000,000 clones, with more than 75% found just once. As regards this clone: Its antigen is as yet unknown.

Study findings and constraints: Shared across a few donors were roughly 4.7% of the naive CD4 clonotypes. Apart from blood, nothing was sampled; tissue repertoires likely differ.

Trimming cost V 3 bases and J 4 bases, with 10 bases left between them. CDR1 is MDHEN, CDR2 SYDVKM, per germline. This CDR3 has 14 residues. Sequencing was carried out using memory CD4+ T cells from PBMCs. Subset of the sample: CD45RA-negative fraction. The chain links TRBV28 to TRBJ1-5; TRBD1 might be the D (5 bases). This TCR derives from a man aged 18 to 30 in good health. Some clones in this sample may be carry-over from other donors' samples. This CDR3 reads CASSFDSGNQPQHF. For the CDR3, the DNA is TGTGCCAGCAGTTTTGACAGTGGTAATCAGCCCCAGCATTTT.